Sequencing of this TCR beta chain was carried out in a study of T cells expressing NK-cell markers. Study as a whole: CD3+CD56+NKG2C+, CD3+CD56+NKG2C- and CD3+CD56-NKG2C+ T cells, once sorted, supplied the TCR beta repertoires.

5'RACE template switching with UMIs produced the TCR beta cDNA. TCRdb reprocessed the 5' RACE reads and reports one entry per CDR3 protein, with no DNA. This table holds roughly 150,000 distinct CDR3 sequences. From germline, CDR1 is SGHAT and CDR2 FQNNGV. The CDR3 has 15 amino acids. This chain joins TRBV11-2 and TRBJ2-1; TCRdb indicates TRBD1, and absent DNA this call remains unverified. The TCR sequence derives from a man between 18 and 69 years old in good health. Sequenced: blood T cells: a sorted CD56 or NKG2C T cell subset, CD4+ or CD8+ T cells, or bulk PBMC T cells (not recorded which). CDR3 sequence: CASSLSPGARDEQFF.